A single T cell receptor (beta chain) is shown here with its context. These data belong to a study of blood T cell repertoires in COVID-19. Study in general: Some COVID-19 samples were acute and others convalescent; all came from the United States, Italy and Spain. PBMCs, B-cell-depleted T cells, or T cells provided the cDNA or gDNA that made up the material.

This CDR3 region has 14 residues. CDR1 and CDR2 from the germline V gene are SEHNR and FQNEAQ (reference sequence). V dropped 3 bases and J dropped 11; count of bases not matched to a gene: 10. In the source study's methods: Reference gene primer amplification gave nucleated cell count estimates. TCRdb's table, derived via immunoSEQ multiplex PCR, lists solely in-frame clones and lacks some. Clone size and V and J calls were adopted from that table, with D and trimming inferred from the DNA. The sample lists fewer than 45,000 clones; around 85% were seen once. The sequenced sample was peripheral blood. The clonotype originates from a human donor in a cohort sampled during active COVID-19. This chain uses TRBV7-9 with TRBJ1-1; 9 nucleotides agree with TRBD1. The DNA for the CDR3 is TGTGCCAGCAGCTTGGGGCAACACAGGGGGCAGGCTTTCTTT. Translation gives CASSLGQHRGQAFF.